This T cell receptor beta chain was captured by sequencing in a study of T-cell memory formation after mild COVID-19. In this sample, this clonotype turned up a few times. V shed 5 bases, J shed 4 bases, and the junction held 6 bases outside the gene matches. Germline loops: CDR1 SSHAT, CDR2 FNYEAQ (reference sequence). CDR3 size: 15 residues. From the 5' RACE reads, TCRdb called clonotypes with MiXCR, one entry per CDR3 protein. The sample consists of about 410,000 distinct CDR3 sequences, less than 25% of them appearing once. The TCR originated in an adult woman who had mild COVID-19 (a few samples of this study predate the infection). Cell type and time point are not known. V and J are TRBV7-7 and TRBJ2-3; 10 bases fit TRBD2. Input material: PBMCs or a T cell subset sorted from them (not recorded which). The CDR3 here is CASSPVGTSADTQYF. The DNA of the CDR3 is TGTGCCAGCAGCCCAGTCGGGACTAGCGCAGATACGCAGTATTTT.